These 22 T cell receptor beta chains share one sample of origin, sequenced in a study of monozygotic twins with inflammatory bowel disease. Following a re-call of the 5' RACE reads, TCRdb has one entry per CDR3 protein and lacks DNA. This sample carries roughly 100,000 distinct CDR3 sequences, with under 2.5% going to the ten biggest clones. Sequenced: blood. The origin of the receptors is a human donor with ulcerative colitis or Crohn's disease, or a healthy co-twin of an affected twin (not recorded which).

The V call is TRBV18, the J call TRBJ1-2; TCRdb proposes TRBD1, but this gene call is untestable without DNA. The CDR3 has 16 residues. Germline-derived CDR1 and CDR2 are KGHSH and LQKENI. This chain's CDR3 is CASSPSDRGEPYGYTF.

J is TRBJ1-5 and V is TRBV28; TCRdb designates TRBD1, a call that cannot be tested without DNA. This CDR3 contains 15 residues. Germline CDR1 reads MDHEN; CDR2 reads SYDVKM. This chain's CDR3 is CASSQGTGGIQPQHF.

The rearrangement uses TRBV5-5 and TRBJ2-1. Germline lookup yields CDR1 SGHKS and CDR2 YYEKEE (reference sequence). This CDR3 region has 14 residues. CDR3 sequence: CASSLDSTSNEQFF.

The V and J genes are TRBV20-1 and TRBJ2-2. Germline-derived CDR1 and CDR2 are DFQATT and SNEGSKA (reference sequence). This CDR3 contains 12 residues. The CDR3 loop is CSASTTTGELFF.

The chain couples TRBV4-3 to TRBJ1-1; TCRdb outputs TRBD1, but without DNA this stays unchecked. The CDR3 totals 15 residues. CDR1 and CDR2 from the germline V gene are LGHNA and YSLEER. CDR3 region: CASSQGPTGNTEAFF.

V gene TRBV5-1 combines with J gene TRBJ1-4. The CDR3 is made up of 13 amino acids. Per the germline V gene, CDR1 is SGHRS and CDR2 is YFSETQ. CDR3 sequence reads: CASSWDTREKLFF.

This rearrangement joins TRBV20-1 to TRBJ2-7. This CDR3 is built from 13 residues. Germline V CDR1 and CDR2: DFQATT, SNEGSKA (reference sequence). CDR3 residues: CSARLLGDYEQYF.

This chain links TRBV27 with TRBJ2-3; TCRdb designates TRBD1, a call that cannot be tested without DNA. This CDR3 is 14 amino acids long. CDR1 is MNHEY and CDR2 is SMNVEV in the germline V gene (reference sequence). CDR3: CASSWGGRTDTQYF.

J is TRBJ2-7 and V is TRBV12-3 or TRBV12-4; TCRdb gives TRBD1 as the D gene, but with no DNA this cannot be confirmed. The CDR3 is 15 amino acids. The CDR3: CASSPPGTPSYEQYF.

The chain is built from TRBV4-3 and TRBJ1-1. Germline V gives CDR1 LGHNA, CDR2 YSLEER. The CDR3 spans 14 residues. CDR3 residues: CASSQDLPPTEAFF.

The V and J genes are TRBV30 and TRBJ2-1. The CDR3 sequence is 16 residues long. Germline CDR1 reads GTSNPN; CDR2 reads SVGIG (reference sequence). Here the CDR3 reads CAWSVGVLGLYNEQFF.

This chain connects TRBV11-2 to TRBJ2-1; the D call of TRBD1 rests on TCRdb alone, since no DNA is present to check it. This CDR3 has 15 amino acids. Germline V gene sequence: CDR1 SGHAT, CDR2 FQNNGV. The CDR3 reads CASSPIGGSTNEQFF.

The chain joins TRBV20-1 to TRBJ2-7; TCRdb returns TRBD2, unconfirmable since there is no DNA. The germline CDR1 and CDR2 sequences are DFQATT and SNEGSKA (reference sequence). This CDR3 comprises 14 residues. CDR3 region: CSARTGTSATEQYF.

The chain couples TRBV19 to TRBJ1-1. From germline, CDR1 is LNHDA and CDR2 SQIVND (reference sequence). CDR3 length: 17 amino acids. This CDR3 is CASSTPGLLDFNTEAFF.

The rearrangement joins TRBV9 to TRBJ2-6; TCRdb's D gene call, TRBD1, goes unchecked for lack of DNA. CDR1 is SGDLS and CDR2 is YYNGEE in the germline V gene. The CDR3 spans 18 residues. The CDR3 here is CASSVTGQVISGANVLTF.

V gene TRBV6-1 combines with J gene TRBJ2-7; lacking DNA, the TRBD1 call made by TCRdb goes unchecked. Germline V gives CDR1 MNHNS, CDR2 SASEGT. This CDR3 is 15 amino acids long. The CDR3 region is CASSESGGQGYEQYF.

J is TRBJ2-2 and V is TRBV7-2. The germline V gene has CDR1 SGHTA and CDR2 FQGNSA. This CDR3 is built from 14 residues. The CDR3 spells CASSLGTRRGELFF.

The chain has TRBV10-1 and TRBJ2-5; the D call of TRBD1 rests on TCRdb alone, since no DNA is present to check it. Germline V CDR1 and CDR2: WNHNN, SYGVQD (reference sequence). The CDR3 spans 13 residues. The CDR3 loop reads CASSEGQGETQYF.

CDR3: CASSERPGTGGLEQYF. V is TRBV27 and J is TRBJ2-7; the D call from TCRdb, TRBD1, cannot be confirmed without DNA. The germline gives CDR1 MNHEY, CDR2 SMNVEV (reference sequence). The CDR3 totals 16 residues.

The J gene is TRBJ2-1, the V gene TRBV5-1; TCRdb picks TRBD1, but there is no DNA to check that call. The CDR3 sequence is 13 residues long. Germline V gene data show CDR1 as SGHRS and CDR2 as YFSETQ. The CDR3 protein is CASSLDSYNEQFF.

The chain joins TRBV6-2 or TRBV6-3 to TRBJ2-7; with no DNA, the TCRdb D assignment of TRBD1 cannot be verified. Germline V CDR1 and CDR2: MNHEY, SVGEGT. CDR3 length equals 15 residues. The CDR3 reads CASSDTWDRDYEQYF.

V usage is TRBV10-3 and J usage is TRBJ2-7. Germline V gene data show CDR1 as ENHRY and CDR2 as SYGVKD. This CDR3 is built from 11 residues. The chain's CDR3 is CAISESNEQYF.